Below are 20 T cell receptor beta chains sequenced from a single sample in a study of CD8+ T cells in alopecia areata. Following RNA extraction, reverse transcription yielded cDNA that acted as the sequencing template. TCRdb keeps only in-frame clones here, not all; method: immunoSEQ multiplex PCR. The data contain around 86,000 clones, about two thirds of them singletons. The treatment is: oral pan-JAK inhibitor, 5-10 mg twice daily. This material consisted of CD8+ T cells sorted from blood, taken at week 44, from a patient treated with tofacitinib. All receptors derive from a human donor with alopecia areata.

The chain combines TRBV28 with TRBJ2-2; a weak D match, TRBD1 (7 bases). CDR1 and CDR2 from the germline V gene are MDHEN and SYDVKM. CDR3 length: 14 residues. Trimming left V 3 bases short and J 5 bases short, with 10 bases between. In DNA form, the CDR3 reads TGTGCCAGCAGTTTGACAGGGACTACCGGGGAGCTGTTTTTT. Protein sequence: CASSLTGTTGELFF.

The chain has TRBV30 and TRBJ1-1; TRBD1 might be the D (5 bases). V was cut by 1 base and J by 0 bases, with 12 bases left in between. Germline CDR1 and CDR2: GTSNPN and SVGIG (reference sequence). The length of the CDR3 is 15 residues. The CDR3 protein is CAWSDSGTMNTEAFF. In nucleotides, the CDR3 is TGTGCCTGGAGTGATTCCGGGACTATGAACACTGAAGCTTTCTTT.

This clone appeared a few times. This CDR3 reads CASSAHWGNNEQFF. CDR3 nucleotide sequence: TGTGCCAGCAGCGCCCATTGGGGGAACAATGAGCAGTTCTTC. The V gene is TRBV5-6, the J gene TRBJ2-1, with D perhaps given as TRBD1 or TRBD2 (5 bases each). Trimming stripped 4 bases from V and 5 bases from J, with 13 bases between. The length of the CDR3 is 14 residues. CDR1 and CDR2 from the germline V gene are SGHDT and YYEEEE.

This clone has just one count. The chain is built from TRBV6-1 and TRBJ2-1; 9 bases line up with TRBD1. The germline CDR1 and CDR2 sequences are MNHNS and SASEGT. J was trimmed by 6 bases and V by 5 bases; bases with no gene match: 8. The CDR3 runs 15 residues. The CDR3 DNA sequence: TGTGCCAGCAGTAGGGAACAGGGGGCGGCCAATGAGCAGTTCTTC. Translation gives CASSREQGAANEQFF.

The rearrangement uses TRBV18 and TRBJ2-7, with D possibly being TRBD2 (5 bases). Between the trimmed V and J ends, which lost 4 bases and 3 bases, there was a span of 7 bases. CDR3 length: 12 amino acids. Germline V gives CDR1 KGHSH, CDR2 LQKENI. The CDR3 sequence is CASSHGDYEQYF. CDR3 nucleotides: TGTGCCAGCTCACACGGGGACTACGAGCAGTACTTC.

The V call is TRBV19, the J call TRBJ1-1; D not certain. The V gene's germline CDR1 is LNHDA and CDR2 SQIVND (reference sequence). There are 14 residues in the CDR3. V shed 2 bases and J shed 1 base, with 8 bases lying between them. The CDR3 bases are TGTGCCAGTAGTATAACGGACGCGAACACTGAAGCTTTCTTT. Amino acid sequence: CASSITDANTEAFF. Using reference TRBV19 and TRBJ1-1 for the parts outside the CDR3, the full variable domain is DGGITQSPKYLFRKEGQNVTLSCEQNLNHDAMYWYRQDPGQGLRLIYYSQIVNDFQKGDIAEGYSVSREKKESFPLTVTSAQKNPTAFYLCASSITDANTEAFFGQGTRLTVV.

V usage is TRBV29-1 and J usage is TRBJ1-2; D remains ambiguous. Trimming stripped 1 base from V and 8 bases from J, with 17 bases between. The CDR3 consists of 14 residues. Germline CDR1 and CDR2: SQVTM and ANQGSEA. CDR3 in amino acids: CSVEALGGRVGYTF. The DNA of the CDR3 is TGCAGCGTTGAAGCATTAGGAGGCCGGGTAGGCTACACCTTC.

This chain joins TRBV7-9 and TRBJ2-7; D perhaps matches TRBD2 (6 bases). Looked up from germline, CDR1 is SEHNR and CDR2 is FQNEAQ (reference sequence). V was shortened by 6 bases and J by 1 base, with 13 bases between the two germline ends. The CDR3 runs 14 residues. This CDR3 reads CASRGSGVSYEQYF. The CDR3 region has the DNA TGTGCCAGCAGGGGTTCGGGGGTGTCCTACGAGCAGTACTTC. The entire variable domain, with the rest obtained from reference TRBV7-9 and TRBJ2-7, is as follows: DTGVSQNPRHKITKRGQNVTFRCDPISEHNRLYWYRQTLGQGPEFLTYFQNEAQLEKSRLLSDRFSAERPKGSFSTLEIQRTEQGDSAMYLCASRGSGVSYEQYFGPGTRLTVT.

This chain joins TRBV5-6 and TRBJ1-1; D gene unclear. CDR1 and CDR2 from the germline V gene are SGHDT and YYEEEE. This CDR3 region has 13 residues. Trimming took off 5 bases at V and 4 bases at J, with 12 bases between the two ends. DNA of the CDR3: TGTGCCAGCAGGTTCGGCGGGAGCACTGAAGCTTTCTTT. Protein sequence: CASRFGGSTEAFF. Full variable domain (rest looked up from reference TRBV5-6 and TRBJ1-1): DAGVTQSPTHLIKTRGQQVTLRCSPKSGHDTVSWYQQALGQGPQFIFQYYEEEERQRGNFPDRFSGHQFPNYSSELNVNALLLGDSALYLCASRFGGSTEAFFGQGTRLTVV.

V is TRBV5-6 and J is TRBJ2-2, with 8 bases fitting TRBD1. The length of the CDR3 is 16 residues. V lost 2 bases, J lost 6 bases, and 9 bases stayed unmatched. CDR1 is SGHDT and CDR2 is YYEEEE in the germline V gene. CDR3 loop: CASSFDRGGIAGELFF. The CDR3 bases are TGTGCCAGCAGCTTTGACAGGGGCGGGATAGCCGGGGAGCTGTTTTTT.

This clone was seen only a few times. The V and J genes are TRBV9 and TRBJ2-1; TRBD1 might be the D (6 bases). CDR3 size: 15 residues. Germline V CDR1 and CDR2: SGDLS, YYNGEE. The V gene lost 3 bases and the J gene lost 3 bases, with 13 bases spanning the gap. Written as DNA, the CDR3 is TGTGCCAGCAGCGAGACAGGAGCTCTCTACAATGAGCAGTTCTTC. Translating gives CASSETGALYNEQFF.

This clone appeared once. CDR3 loop: CASSQDGGQPQHF. The CDR3 DNA follows: TGCGCCAGCAGCCAAGATGGAGGACAGCCCCAGCATTTT. The gene calls are TRBV4-1 and TRBJ1-5; D is undetermined. CDR1 is MGHRA, CDR2 YSYEKL, per germline. V was cut by 0 bases and J by 7 bases, with 7 bases left in between. CDR3 size: 13 residues.

At least ten counts were recorded for this clone. The chain joins TRBV6-6 to TRBJ1-4; D gene ambiguous. This CDR3 has 16 amino acids. The V gene's germline CDR1 is MNHNY and CDR2 SVGAGI (reference sequence). With 2 bases removed from V and 0 bases from J, the gap between germline ends came to 10 bases. CDR3 sequence reads: CASSYGPGATNEKLFF. In DNA, the CDR3 is TGTGCCAGCAGTTACGGTCCAGGTGCAACTAATGAAAAACTGTTTTTT.

V usage is TRBV4-3 and J usage is TRBJ2-1, with 7 nucleotides matching TRBD2. The CDR3 runs 13 residues. J lost 8 bases, V lost 1 base, and 2 bases had no gene match. Germline CDR1 is LGHNA and CDR2 is YSLEER. The CDR3 sequence: CASSQVRGDEQFF. CDR3 DNA sequence: TGCGCCAGCAGCCAAGTTCGGGGGGATGAGCAGTTCTTC.

The genes are TRBV4-3 and TRBJ2-7; perhaps TRBD2 as D (6 bases). The V and J ends lost 0 bases and 2 bases respectively, with 11 bases between them. Germline loops: CDR1 LGHNA, CDR2 YSLEER. CDR3 length equals 15 residues. CDR3 DNA sequence: TGCGCCAGCAGCCAAGATTGGAGGGGCACCTACGAGCAGTACTTC. It is translated as CASSQDWRGTYEQYF.

The V call is TRBV29-1, the J call TRBJ2-7; 7 bases match TRBD1. This CDR3 region has 12 residues. The germline CDR1 and CDR2 sequences are SQVTM and ANQGSEA. The junction had 8 bases not matched to a gene; V was cut back by 6 bases and J by 6 bases. In DNA form, the CDR3 reads TGCAGCGTGATGACAGGGTCCGGCGAGCAGTACTTC. Translating it yields CSVMTGSGEQYF.

This chain uses TRBV5-4 with TRBJ1-2; 8 nucleotides line up with TRBD1. Germline V gives CDR1 SGHNT, CDR2 YYREEE (reference sequence). This CDR3 has 14 residues. The V and J ends lost 3 bases and 1 base, in that order; junction bases with no gene match: 2. The CDR3 reads CASSYDRGNYGYTF. CDR3 DNA: TGTGCCAGCAGCTACGACAGGGGTAACTATGGCTACACCTTC.

The chain combines TRBV19 with TRBJ1-1, with unresolved D. The CDR3 spans 15 residues. V was pared by 7 bases and J by 2 bases, with 17 bases between. CDR1 is LNHDA, CDR2 SQIVND, per germline (reference sequence). Written as DNA, the CDR3 is TGTGCCAGTACCTGGACGGACGCTACAAACACTGAAGCTTTCTTT. Residues: CASTWTDATNTEAFF.

The rearrangement uses TRBV29-1 and TRBJ1-1; D gene uncertain. CDR1 and CDR2 from the germline V gene are SQVTM and ANQGSEA. CDR3 length equals 13 residues. Trimming pared 2 bases from V and 8 bases from J, leaving 15 bases between. The CDR3 DNA reads as TGCAGCGTTGAATATCCCCCCGCAACCGAAGCTTTCTTT. Translating gives CSVEYPPATEAFF.

This clone was counted only a few times. J is TRBJ2-3 and V is TRBV25-1; D uncertain. CDR1 and CDR2 from the germline V gene are MGHDK and SYGVNS. This CDR3 comprises 16 residues. V gave up 5 bases and J gave up 0 bases, with 15 bases separating them. The CDR3, as DNA: TGTGCCAGCAGTCCGCACAGTGGTTGGAGCACAGATACGCAGTATTTT. Amino acid sequence: CASSPHSGWSTDTQYF.